Below are 6 T cell receptor beta chains sequenced from a single sample in a study of identifying expanded T cells in peripheral blood. TCRdb's copy holds only in-frame clones and misses some; the assay was immunoSEQ multiplex PCR. The table has some 95,000 clones, roughly 86% seen once. Sequencing was carried out using blood. The receptors were gathered from a person aged 18 to 69 in good health.

The rearrangement uses TRBV25-1 and TRBJ1-4; the D gene is possibly TRBD1 (6 bases). Trimming stripped 3 bases from V and 4 bases from J, with 18 bases between. The CDR3 spans 17 residues. Germline V gene sequence: CDR1 MGHDK, CDR2 SYGVNS. The CDR3 coding sequence is TGTGCCAGCAGTGAGGGTCTGGGGGGCCGAAGTAATGAAAAACTGTTTTTT. This encodes CASSEGLGGRSNEKLFF.

The chain joins TRBV7-9 to TRBJ2-7; D not certain. The CDR3 consists of 15 residues. Trimming pared 0 bases from V and 2 bases from J, leaving 11 bases between. Per germline, CDR1 SEHNR and CDR2 FQNEAQ (reference sequence). The CDR3 protein is CASSLAVGGPYEQYF. CDR3 bases: TGTGCCAGCAGCTTAGCGGTTGGCGGCCCCTACGAGCAGTACTTC.

In its sample, this clone was seen once. The CDR3 nucleotides read TGTGCCAGCAGCCGGACAGGGGGAGAGACCCAGTACTTC. It codes for CASSRTGGETQYF. V is TRBV7-9 and J is TRBJ2-5, with 10 positions matching TRBD1. The germline V gene has CDR1 SEHNR and CDR2 FQNEAQ (reference sequence). V was clipped by 5 bases and J by 4 bases; unmatched bases: 1. The CDR3 extends over 13 amino acids.

The chain has TRBV7-3 and TRBJ2-1; 7 bases align to TRBD2. This CDR3 comprises 15 residues. CDR1 and CDR2 from the germline V gene are SGHTA and FQGTGA. The V segment lost 2 bases and the J segment 7 bases; nucleotides outside the gene matches: 8. CDR3 sequence: CASSLWGGTLNEQFF. CDR3 DNA sequence: TGTGCCAGCAGCTTATGGGGGGGTACGTTAAATGAGCAGTTCTTC.

This chain connects TRBV21-1 to TRBJ1-5. TRBV21-1 is an annotated pseudogene. This CDR3 region has 15 residues. The CDR3 DNA sequence: TGTGCCAGCAGCAATAGGGACGGTAGCAATCAGCCCCAGCATTTT. Protein sequence: CASSNRDGSNQPQHF.

The rearrangement joins TRBV7-2 to TRBJ2-2; 7 bases map to TRBD1. V lost 4 bases to trimming and J lost 3 bases; unmatched junction nucleotides: 14. This CDR3 has 18 residues. Germline-derived CDR1 and CDR2 are SGHTA and FQGNSA. The CDR3 spells CASSSFRDSIAHTGELFF. In DNA, the CDR3 is TGTGCCAGCAGCTCGTTCCGGGACAGTATTGCGCACACCGGGGAGCTGTTTTTT.